The 27 T cell receptor beta chains presented below share a single source sample, sequenced in a study of cytomegalovirus exposure and HLA in healthy donors. Vbeta (60) and Jbeta (13) primers were used in the PCR. Assay: immunoSEQ multiplex PCR; the TCRdb copy retains only in-frame clones and omits some. The table shows 150,000 to 200,000 clones, with around four fifths occurring only once. The sequencing input was PBMCs. The receptors stem from a woman younger than 30 in good health and CMV-seronegative.

The V gene is TRBV5-1, the J gene TRBJ1-5; D ambiguous. The CDR3 has 14 amino acids. The ends were cut back, 0 bases at V and 4 bases at J, with 8 bases in the middle. The germline V gene has CDR1 SGHRS and CDR2 YFSETQ. In DNA form, the CDR3 reads TGCGCCAGCAGCTTGGGTTTCCCAAATCAGCCCCAGCATTTT. Translation: CASSLGFPNQPQHF.

The chain is built from TRBV18 and TRBJ1-5, with 7 bases fitting TRBD1. CDR3 length: 17 amino acids. J gave up 4 bases and V 0 bases, and 9 bases lay outside the gene matches. The germline V gene encodes CDR1 KGHSH and CDR2 LQKENI. The CDR3 sequence is CASSPPESGGWNQPQHF. In nucleotides, the CDR3 is TGTGCCAGCTCACCACCCGAATCAGGGGGTTGGAATCAGCCCCAGCATTTT.

This rearrangement joins TRBV7-9 to TRBJ2-7; TRBD2 is a possible D gene (5 bases). V gave up 5 bases and J gave up 0 bases, with 11 bases separating them. This CDR3 region has 14 residues. Germline CDR1 reads SEHNR; CDR2 reads FQNEAQ (reference sequence). As DNA, the CDR3 is TGTGCCAGCAGCCCTAGCAGCGTCTCCTACGAGCAGTACTTC. Protein sequence: CASSPSSVSYEQYF.

This clone was seen a handful of times. The DNA for the CDR3 is TGTGCCAGCAGCTTTCAGGGGGCCCGATTTACTGGAAACACCATATATTTT. Its translation is CASSFQGARFTGNTIYF. This chain links TRBV7-2 with TRBJ1-3; 8 positions match TRBD1. CDR1 and CDR2 from the germline V gene are SGHTA and FQGNSA. The trim removed 3 bases at V and 2 bases at J, leaving 9 bases unmatched. CDR3 length equals 17 residues.

The rearrangement uses TRBV6-4 and TRBJ1-2; D remains unclear. There are 14 residues in the CDR3. The V gene lost 6 bases and the J gene lost 4 bases, with 15 bases spanning the gap. From germline, CDR1 is MRHNA and CDR2 SNTAGT. The CDR3: CASRPHSKTYGYTF. CDR3 nucleotide sequence: TGTGCCAGCAGGCCCCACAGTAAGACCTATGGCTACACCTTC.

The genes are TRBV11-2 and TRBJ2-7; 7 bases agree with TRBD1. CDR1 is SGHAT, CDR2 FQNNGV, per germline. V lost 4 bases, J lost 1 base, and 7 bases stayed unmatched. CDR3 length equals 15 residues. CDR3 nucleotides: TGTGCCAGCAGCTCGATACGGACAGGATCCTACGAGCAGTACTTC. It codes for CASSSIRTGSYEQYF.

The CDR3 sequence is CATREFYTGELFF. DNA of the CDR3: TGTGCCACCAGGGAGTTCTACACCGGGGAGCTGTTTTTT. V and J are TRBV28 and TRBJ2-2; possibly TRBD1 or TRBD2 for D (5 bases each). The V and J ends lost 10 bases and 3 bases respectively, with 12 bases between them. Germline values: CDR1 MDHEN, CDR2 SYDVKM. There are 13 residues in the CDR3.

The rearrangement joins TRBV7-7 to TRBJ2-5, with TRBD2 matching 7 bases. Germline V lookup: CDR1 SSHAT, CDR2 FNYEAQ (reference sequence). The junction had 4 bases not matched to a gene; V was cut back by 5 bases and J by 1 base. The CDR3 is 14 amino acids. CDR3 bases: TGTGCCAGCAGCCCCCCGGGGGGCCAAGAGACCCAGTACTTC. It is translated as CASSPPGGQETQYF. Complete variable domain (other parts from reference TRBV7-7 and TRBJ2-5): GAGVSQSPRYKVTKRGQDVTLRCDPISSHATLYWYQQALGQGPEFLTYFNYEAQPDKSGLPSDRFSAERPEGSISTLTIQRTEQRDSAMYRCASSPPGGQETQYFGPGTRLLVL.

The rearrangement uses TRBV9 and TRBJ2-2, with no clear D. Germline lookup yields CDR1 SGDLS and CDR2 YYNGEE. Trimming took off 4 bases at V and 6 bases at J, with 7 bases between the two ends. The CDR3 covers 12 residues. The CDR3 DNA reads as TGTGCCAGCAGCTTAATCGCCGGGGAGCTGTTTTTT. Its translation is CASSLIAGELFF.

This clone was recorded a few times. The rearrangement uses TRBV4-1 and TRBJ2-2; TRBD2 is a possible D gene (6 bases). The CDR3 totals 17 residues. Trimming removed 2 bases at V and 2 bases at J, with 15 bases between. CDR1 MGHRA and CDR2 YSYEKL come from the germline V gene. CDR3 in amino acids: CASSQRRAGFNTGELFF. Here the CDR3 DNA reads TGCGCCAGCAGCCAACGCCGGGCGGGGTTTAACACCGGGGAGCTGTTTTTT.

V is TRBV14 and J is TRBJ2-7; D call uncertain. Trimming took off 3 bases at V and 2 bases at J, with 8 bases between the two ends. This CDR3 is 13 amino acids long. From germline, CDR1 is SGHDN and CDR2 FVKESK. This CDR3 reads CASSHVRTYEQYF. For the CDR3, the DNA is TGTGCCAGCAGCCATGTGAGGACCTACGAGCAGTACTTC.

The rearrangement joins TRBV6-1 to TRBJ1-5, with D perhaps matching TRBD1 (5 bases). Trimming pared 3 bases from V and 7 bases from J, leaving 16 bases between. Germline loops: CDR1 MNHNS, CDR2 SASEGT. The CDR3 contains 15 residues. The CDR3 loop reads CASSEPTERRQPQHF. DNA of the CDR3: TGTGCCAGCAGTGAGCCGACAGAAAGAAGACAGCCCCAGCATTTT.

This clone was detected a few times. The chain recombines TRBV11-2 with TRBJ1-2; weak D call: TRBD1 (5 bases). Germline CDR1 and CDR2: SGHAT and FQNNGV. Trimming left V 5 bases short and J 4 bases short, with 11 bases between. This CDR3 contains 13 residues. The CDR3 reads CASSGTGVYGYTF. The CDR3 region has the DNA TGTGCCAGCAGCGGCACAGGAGTCTATGGCTACACCTTC.

This clone was seen just once. The chain joins TRBV5-1 to TRBJ2-3; D gene unclear. Germline lookup yields CDR1 SGHRS and CDR2 YFSETQ. The V and J ends lost 0 bases and 2 bases respectively, with 7 bases between them. The CDR3 has 14 residues. The CDR3 region is CASSLGQYTDTQYF. CDR3 coding DNA: TGCGCCAGCAGCTTGGGGCAGTACACAGATACGCAGTATTTT. The variable domain in full, completed from reference TRBV5-1 and TRBJ2-3, reads KAGVTQTPRYLIKTRGQQVTLSCSPISGHRSVSWYQQTPGQGLQFLFEYFSETQRNKGNFPGRFSGRQFSNSRSEMNVSTLELGDSALYLCASSLGQYTDTQYFGPGTRLTVL.

The chain recombines TRBV25-1 with TRBJ2-7; a weak D match, TRBD1 (6 bases). V was pared by 3 bases and J by 2 bases, with 8 bases between. CDR1 is MGHDK, CDR2 SYGVNS, per germline. This CDR3 has 13 residues. The CDR3 loop is CASSEAGAYEQYF. The CDR3 nucleotides read TGTGCCAGCAGTGAGGCAGGGGCCTACGAGCAGTACTTC.

The V call is TRBV6-5, the J call TRBJ1-2, with D possibly TRBD1 on 5 matching bases. Germline V gene data show CDR1 as MNHEY and CDR2 as SVGAGI. The CDR3 is 15 amino acids. With 0 bases removed from V and 8 bases from J, the gap between germline ends came to 16 bases. The CDR3 region is CASSYSMGGQGGYTF. DNA of the CDR3: TGTGCCAGCAGTTACTCTATGGGTGGACAAGGGGGCTACACCTTC.

The chain employs TRBV28 and TRBJ2-7; TRBD2 matches at 7 bases. CDR1 and CDR2 (germline): MDHEN, SYDVKM. With 5 bases clipped from V and 5 bases from J, the junction kept 9 bases outside the gene matches. There are 14 residues in the CDR3. As DNA, the CDR3 is TGTGCCAGCAGTCTGGGGGGGGGATCGGACGAGCAGTACTTC. Protein sequence: CASSLGGGSDEQYF.

The chain uses TRBV30 and TRBJ2-7; perhaps TRBD1 as D (5 bases). This CDR3 is 13 amino acids long. Germline values: CDR1 GTSNPN, CDR2 SVGIG (reference sequence). V gave up 0 bases and J gave up 5 bases, with 11 bases separating them. As DNA, the CDR3 is TGTGCCTGGAGTGTTGACAGCCTCCACGAGCAGTACTTC. Amino acid sequence: CAWSVDSLHEQYF.

The chain recombines TRBV5-5 with TRBJ1-1; tentative D call: TRBD1 (5 bases). V dropped 1 base and J dropped 4 bases, with 8 bases sitting between them. The CDR3 length is 13 residues. Germline-derived CDR1 and CDR2 are SGHKS and YYEKEE (reference sequence). The CDR3 DNA sequence: TGTGCCAGCAGCTTGTGGCAGGGCACTGAAGCTTTCTTT. Protein: CASSLWQGTEAFF.

This clone turned up a few times. Here the CDR3 reads CASSPEGQGLGGNIQYF. The CDR3 coding sequence is TGTGCCAGCAGCCCCGAGGGGCAGGGATTAGGGGGAAACATTCAGTACTTC. The rearrangement joins TRBV7-3 to TRBJ2-4, with D possibly being TRBD1 (6 bases). CDR3 length: 17 amino acids. In germline, CDR1 is SGHTA, CDR2 FQGTGA. The ends were cut back, 5 bases at V and 6 bases at J, with 23 bases in the middle.

On this clone itself: One end of the junction does not line up with germline, which may come from a read error. The CDR3 DNA follows: TGTTCCAGCAGCTTAACCCGGGACAGGGATCACGAGCAGTACTTC. This sequence encodes CSSSLTRDRDHEQYF. The rearrangement uses TRBV7-9 and TRBJ2-7; 9 positions match TRBD1. CDR1 is SEHNR and CDR2 is FQNEAQ in the germline V gene (reference sequence). The CDR3 is 15 amino acids.

The J gene is TRBJ2-1, the V gene TRBV19; 10 bases match TRBD2. V trimming: 5 bases; J trimming: 6 bases; junction bases outside the gene matches: 22. The germline gives CDR1 LNHDA, CDR2 SQIVND (reference sequence). This CDR3 is 20 amino acids long. The CDR3 coding sequence is TGTGCCAGTAGTTCTTATTTAGGGACTAGCGTATTCAGAGGCCTCAATGAGCAGTTCTTC. Its protein product is CASSSYLGTSVFRGLNEQFF.

This chain uses TRBV11-2 with TRBJ2-5; D possibly corresponds to TRBD2 (6 bases). CDR3 length: 14 amino acids. Germline V gene sequence: CDR1 SGHAT, CDR2 FQNNGV. V was trimmed by 0 bases and J by 5 bases, leaving 10 bases between them. The CDR3 loop reads CASSLDLATETQYF. In DNA, the CDR3 is TGTGCCAGCAGCTTAGATCTAGCGACGGAGACCCAGTACTTC.

This chain joins TRBV4-2 and TRBJ1-5; 9 nucleotides align to TRBD1. The CDR3 runs to 15 residues. After removal of 1 base from V and 6 bases from J, the junction contained 4 bases not matched to a gene. CDR1 is LGHNA and CDR2 is YNFKEQ in the germline V gene. The CDR3 DNA reads as TGTGCCAGCAGCCAAGGGGACAGGGATGGTCAGCCCCAGCATTTT. This translates into CASSQGDRDGQPQHF.

The genes are TRBV25-1 and TRBJ2-7; a possible D gene is TRBD1 (5 bases). Germline-derived CDR1 and CDR2 are MGHDK and SYGVNS. Deletions cut 4 bases from V and 4 bases from J, with 17 bases between. The CDR3 runs 15 residues. The CDR3 bases are TGTGCCAGCAGTGTTTTGGGCAGGACATCGTACGAGCAGTACTTC. It codes for CASSVLGRTSYEQYF.

The chain links TRBV7-9 to TRBJ2-1, with 7 bases lining up with TRBD2. The germline V gene encodes CDR1 SEHNR and CDR2 FQNEAQ (reference sequence). The J segment lost 6 bases and the V segment lost 1 base, leaving 3 bases of the junction unmatched. This CDR3 is built from 14 residues. Here the CDR3 DNA reads TGTGCCAGCAGCTTAGGTCCGGGGGGCAATGAGCAGTTCTTC. This encodes CASSLGPGGNEQFF.

The chain couples TRBV6-5 to TRBJ1-4; D gene unclear. The CDR3 extends over 13 amino acids. Per germline, CDR1 MNHEY and CDR2 SVGAGI. V was clipped by 8 bases and J by 0 bases, with 7 bases between them. The CDR3 bases are TGTGCCAGCTCTATTGCAACTAATGAAAAACTGTTTTTT. Protein sequence: CASSIATNEKLFF.